The 11 T cell receptor beta chains below were found in one sample sequenced in a study of shared T cell receptors in the human thymus. Assay: immunoSEQ multiplex PCR; the TCRdb copy retains only in-frame clones and omits some. This table has under 700,000 clones, 78% appearing once. These data also formed part of another study, on human thymus T cells.

Source material: thymocytes. Receptors originate from a boy under two years old with a congenital heart defect.

This clone was picked up one time. V and J are TRBV30 and TRBJ1-6; no clear D. Germline values: CDR1 GTSNPN, CDR2 SVGIG (reference sequence). The CDR3 extends over 11 amino acids. Trimming took 6 bases from V and 15 from J, leaving 15 bases between them. CDR3 region: CACPSRVGLHF. The CDR3 coding sequence is TGTGCCTGTCCTTCCCGGGTAGGCCTCCACTTT. Full variable domain (missing parts from reference TRBV30 and TRBJ1-6): SQTIHQWPATLVQPVGSPLSLECTVEGTSNPNLYWYRQAAGRGLQLLFYSVGIGQISSEVPQNLSASRPQDRQFILSSKKLLLSDSGFYLCACPSRVGLHFGNGTRLTVT.

There are a few counts of this clone. V gene TRBV5-1 combines with J gene TRBJ1-1; 8 bases map to TRBD1. V lost 0 bases and J lost 0; bases outside the gene matches: 7. CDR1 is SGHRS, CDR2 YFSETQ, per germline. The CDR3 is made up of 17 amino acids. CDR3 loop: CASSLGGTGTLNTEAFF. The CDR3 DNA sequence: TGCGCCAGCAGCTTGGGGGGGACAGGTACCCTGAACACTGAAGCTTTCTTT.

This clone has a single count. This chain connects TRBV30 to TRBJ2-3, with 12 bases identical to TRBD2. The CDR3 contains 16 residues. Germline CDR1 GTSNPN, CDR2 SVGIG (reference sequence). The V segment lost 3 bases and the J segment 4 bases; nucleotides outside the gene matches: 8. The CDR3 DNA sequence: TGTGCCTGGAGACTTAGGACTAGCGGGAAGGCAGATACGCAGTATTTT. This encodes CAWRLRTSGKADTQYF.

The gene calls are TRBV4-3 and TRBJ1-3; possibly TRBD1 for D (6 bases). The CDR3 is 16 residues long. V was trimmed by 4 bases and J by 1 base, leaving 14 bases between them. The germline gives CDR1 LGHNA, CDR2 YSLEER. The CDR3 loop is CASSPHAGESGNTIYF. The CDR3 DNA follows: TGCGCCAGCAGCCCCCACGCAGGGGAATCTGGAAACACCATATATTTT.

This rearrangement joins TRBV4-1 to TRBJ2-1; 13 nucleotides line up with TRBD2. V lost 1 base to trimming and J lost 6 bases; unmatched junction nucleotides: 9. In germline, CDR1 is MGHRA, CDR2 YSYEKL. The CDR3 spans 18 residues. The CDR3 sequence: CASSQVKSGTSGVNEQFF. Written as DNA, the CDR3 is TGCGCCAGCAGCCAAGTTAAATCCGGGACTAGCGGGGTCAATGAGCAGTTCTTC.

V and J are TRBV30 and TRBJ2-2, with a possible D match to TRBD2 (6 bases). Trimming removed 4 bases from V and 0 bases from J, with 21 bases in between. The germline gives CDR1 GTSNPN, CDR2 SVGIG (reference sequence). CDR3 length: 18 amino acids. CDR3 amino acids: CAWTPPLWDSANTGELFF. CDR3 sequence (DNA): TGTGCCTGGACACCTCCTTTGTGGGACTCTGCGAACACCGGGGAGCTGTTTTTT.

The J gene is TRBJ1-2, the V gene TRBV27, with D perhaps matching TRBD1 (5 bases). Germline V gene lookup returns CDR1 MNHEY and CDR2 SMNVEV (reference sequence). The V end lost 6 bases, the J end lost 8 bases, and 16 bases lay between the germline ends. This CDR3 has 13 residues. CDR3 residues: CASSPHPQGGYTF. CDR3 DNA sequence: TGTGCCAGCAGCCCTCATCCCCAGGGCGGCTACACCTTC.

This clone was found a few times. The V gene is TRBV6-5, the J gene TRBJ2-7; the D is unclear. The V and J ends lost 6 bases and 0 bases respectively, with 9 bases between them. Germline assignment: CDR1 MNHEY and CDR2 SVGAGI. This CDR3 spans 13 amino acids. In DNA form, the CDR3 reads TGTGCCAGCAGCCTCGACATCTCCTACGAGCAGTACTTC. This codes for CASSLDISYEQYF.

This clone was counted only a few times. This chain connects TRBV27 to TRBJ2-1, with 7 bases lining up with TRBD2. Germline CDR1 MNHEY, CDR2 SMNVEV (reference sequence). J lost 5 bases, V lost 4 bases, and 11 bases had no gene match. This CDR3 region has 16 residues. CDR3 loop: CASSSLAALRHNEQFF. The CDR3 coding sequence is TGTGCCAGCAGTTCCCTAGCGGCCCTAAGACACAATGAGCAGTTCTTC.

The V gene is TRBV6-6, the J gene TRBJ2-3, with D possibly matching TRBD2 (5 bases). Between the trimmed V and J ends, which lost 2 bases and 2 bases, there was a span of 11 bases. The CDR3 extends over 15 amino acids. Germline CDR1 MNHNY, CDR2 SVGAGI (reference sequence). The DNA for the CDR3 is TGTGCCAGCAGTTACCTTCGGAGGCCCACAGATACGCAGTATTTT. It specifies CASSYLRRPTDTQYF.

V is TRBV28 and J is TRBJ2-5; 10 bases are a match to TRBD1. The germline gives CDR1 MDHEN, CDR2 SYDVKM. The CDR3 contains 17 residues. The J segment lost 5 bases and the V segment lost 6 bases, leaving 15 bases of the junction unmatched. The CDR3: CASSLSGGTGARETQYF. CDR3 sequence (DNA): TGTGCCAGCAGCCTTTCGGGGGGGACAGGGGCCAGGGAGACCCAGTACTTC.